These 23 T cell receptor beta chains originate from one sample sequenced in a study of shared clonotypes between healthy human individuals (dated by TCRdb to about 2020). CD8 naive samples were obtained by positive selection for CCR7 among CD45RO-negative cells, yielding a CD45RA+CCR7+ population from which TemRA cells were excluded. Libraries were prepared through the immunoSEQ multiplex PCR assay. TCRdb provides this immuneACCESS table in a form limited to in-frame rearrangements. Some clones are lacking; in checked studies, under half of them reflect an unresolved V gene, and why the rest are absent is not known. This sample lists a few million clones; 85% to 95% were detected once. The ten largest clonotypes hold more than 1.5% of the sample. Sequencing was done on a sample of naive CD8+ T cells from PBMCs. The cell subset or site label for this specimen denotes: CD45RA+CCR7+. These receptors originate from a man aged 18 to 29 in good health. Some clones in this sample may be carry-over from other donors' samples.

The chain links TRBV5-1 to TRBJ1-3; TRBD1 aligns across 7 bases. The V and J ends lost 6 bases and 0 bases, in that order; junction bases with no gene match: 12. The CDR3 consists of 17 residues. The germline CDR1 and CDR2 sequences are SGHRS and YFSETQ. The CDR3 bases are TGCGCCAGCACTGGGAGTCAGGGGGACGGCTCTGGAAACACCATATATTTT. Translating it yields CASTGSQGDGSGNTIYF.

V usage is TRBV14 and J usage is TRBJ2-7, with 10 nucleotides matching TRBD2. Germline lookup yields CDR1 SGHDN and CDR2 FVKESK. With 4 bases clipped from V and 5 bases from J, the junction kept 8 bases outside the gene matches. This CDR3 spans 15 amino acids. The CDR3 DNA reads TGTGCCAGCAGCCCCTTTATAGCGGGAGGCCACGAGCAGTACTTC. This gives the protein CASSPFIAGGHEQYF.

The chain couples TRBV12-5 to TRBJ2-5; 7 nucleotides line up with TRBD1. Germline-derived CDR1 and CDR2 are LGHNT and FRNRAP. V lost 5 bases and J lost 5; bases outside the gene matches: 5. The CDR3 extends over 13 amino acids. The chain's CDR3 is CASGRGLGETQYF. As DNA, the CDR3 is TGTGCTAGTGGTAGGGGGCTCGGGGAGACCCAGTACTTC.

The J gene is TRBJ2-3, the V gene TRBV5-1, with D perhaps matching TRBD2 (5 bases). Germline assignment: CDR1 SGHRS and CDR2 YFSETQ. This CDR3 has 17 amino acids. Trimming left V 2 bases short and J 3 bases short, with 19 bases between. The CDR3 protein is CASSFLGLGGLTDTQYF. The CDR3 coding sequence is TGCGCCAGCAGCTTCCTCGGCCTAGGCGGGTTAACAGATACGCAGTATTTT. Looking up the rest from reference TRBV5-1 and TRBJ2-3 gives the full variable domain: KAGVTQTPRYLIKTRGQQVTLSCSPISGHRSVSWYQQTPGQGLQFLFEYFSETQRNKGNFPGRFSGRQFSNSRSEMNVSTLELGDSALYLCASSFLGLGGLTDTQYFGPGTRLTVL.

The rearrangement links TRBV28 to TRBJ2-7; the match to TRBD1 covers 9 bases. After removal of 7 bases from V and 4 bases from J, the junction contained 2 bases not matched to a gene. Per the germline V gene, CDR1 is MDHEN and CDR2 is SYDVKM. CDR3 length: 12 amino acids. The DNA for the CDR3 is TGTGCCAGCAAGACAGGGGGGTACGAGCAGTACTTC. This gives the protein CASKTGGYEQYF. Full variable domain (outside the CDR3, taken from reference TRBV28 and TRBJ2-7): DVKVTQSSRYLVKRTGEKVFLECVQDMDHENMFWYRQDPGLGLRLIYFSYDVKMKEKGDIPEGYSVSREKKERFSLILESASTNQTSMYLCASKTGGYEQYFGPGTRLTVT.

This chain connects TRBV7-9 to TRBJ1-1; D is unclear. The CDR3 consists of 14 residues. Deletions cut 4 bases from V and 2 bases from J, with 11 bases between. CDR1 is SEHNR, CDR2 FQNEAQ, per germline (reference sequence). The DNA of the CDR3 is TGTGCCAGCAGCTCCCGAGGAGCCAACACTGAAGCTTTCTTT. Translating it yields CASSSRGANTEAFF. Together with reference TRBV7-9 and TRBJ1-1, the CDR3 gives the full variable domain: DTGVSQNPRHKITKRGQNVTFRCDPISEHNRLYWYRQTLGQGPEFLTYFQNEAQLEKSRLLSDRFSAERPKGSFSTLEIQRTEQGDSAMYLCASSSRGANTEAFFGQGTRLTVV.

The gene calls are TRBV7-6 and TRBJ2-1, with D possibly being TRBD2 (6 bases). This CDR3 has 13 residues. CDR1 and CDR2 (germline): SGHVS, FNYEAQ. Trimming left V 3 bases short and J 7 bases short, with 10 bases between. CDR3: CASSFLLANEQFF. The CDR3, as DNA: TGTGCCAGCAGCTTCTTACTAGCTAATGAGCAGTTCTTC.

The J gene is TRBJ1-5, the V gene TRBV19; D remains unclear. V lost 0 bases, J lost 5 bases, and 8 bases lay in between. Germline V gives CDR1 LNHDA, CDR2 SQIVND (reference sequence). CDR3 length: 14 amino acids. In DNA, the CDR3 is TGTGCCAGTAGTATAGATCAGGAGGATCAGCCCCAGCATTTT. Protein product: CASSIDQEDQPQHF.

This chain joins TRBV7-9 and TRBJ1-5; possible D gene TRBD1, 5 bases. V lost 0 bases, J lost 7 bases, and 10 bases lay in between. Germline CDR1 and CDR2: SEHNR and FQNEAQ (reference sequence). The length of the CDR3 is 14 residues. CDR3 sequence: CASSLAQGSQPQHF. CDR3 nucleotide sequence: TGTGCCAGCAGCTTAGCCCAGGGAAGCCAGCCCCAGCATTTT.

V gene TRBV4-3 combines with J gene TRBJ2-3; no clear D gene. Germline V CDR1 and CDR2: LGHNA, YSLEER. V lost 0 bases, J lost 5 bases, and 6 bases lay in between. The CDR3 spans 13 residues. The CDR3 sequence is CASSQETEDTQYF. In DNA form, the CDR3 reads TGCGCCAGCAGCCAAGAAACGGAAGATACGCAGTATTTT.

CDR3: CASSIRGQETQYF. DNA for the CDR3: TGTGCCAGCAGCATAAGAGGCCAAGAGACCCAGTACTTC. The rearrangement links TRBV7-9 to TRBJ2-5, with D unresolved. The CDR3 spans 13 residues. The germline V gene has CDR1 SEHNR and CDR2 FQNEAQ (reference sequence). Trimming cost V 5 bases and J 1 base, with 8 bases left between them.

The J gene is TRBJ2-7, the V gene TRBV6-5; D is possibly TRBD2 (5 bases). Trimming took off 2 bases at V and 2 bases at J, with 16 bases between the two ends. The length of the CDR3 is 16 residues. Germline CDR1 reads MNHEY; CDR2 reads SVGAGI. DNA for the CDR3: TGTGCCAGCAGTTACGGTCGGGATCCCAATACCTACGAGCAGTACTTC. Residues: CASSYGRDPNTYEQYF.

The chain links TRBV28 to TRBJ2-1, with TRBD2 matching 7 bases. V trimming: 3 bases; J trimming: 0 bases; junction bases outside the gene matches: 8. Germline V gives CDR1 MDHEN, CDR2 SYDVKM. The CDR3 is 17 amino acids. The CDR3 is CASSFGGAGRSYNEQFF. CDR3 coding DNA: TGTGCCAGCAGTTTCGGTGGAGCGGGACGCTCCTACAATGAGCAGTTCTTC.

The V gene is TRBV5-6, the J gene TRBJ1-2; perhaps TRBD1 as D (6 bases). Trimming took 6 bases from V and 6 from J, leaving 18 bases between them. Germline V gene lookup returns CDR1 SGHDT and CDR2 YYEEEE. This CDR3 region has 14 residues. This CDR3 is CASTPGRGINGYTF. The CDR3 region has the DNA TGTGCCAGCACCCCGGGGAGGGGGATCAATGGCTACACCTTC.

The J gene is TRBJ1-4, the V gene TRBV7-3, with TRBD1 matching over 7 bases. This CDR3 region has 16 residues. Unmatched junction bases numbered 7, after V lost 4 bases and J lost 2 bases. The germline V gene has CDR1 SGHTA and CDR2 FQGTGA. The CDR3 DNA follows: TGTGCCAGCAGCTCCCCCCCGGGACAGACTAATGAAAAACTGTTTTTT. Its translation: CASSSPPGQTNEKLFF. Supplemented by reference TRBV7-3 and TRBJ1-4, the full variable domain reads GAGVSQTPSNKVTEKGKYVELRCDPISGHTALYWYRQSLGQGPEFLIYFQGTGAADDSGLPNDRFFAVRPEGSVSTLKIQRTERGDSAVYLCASSSPPGQTNEKLFFGSGTQLSVL.

This clone has a single count. This chain joins TRBV29-1 and TRBJ1-2, with a possible D match to TRBD1 (5 bases). Trimming left V 7 bases short and J 4 bases short, with 13 bases between. Germline CDR1 is SQVTM and CDR2 is ANQGSEA. CDR3 size: 12 residues. CDR3 bases: TGCAGCGCGGGTGGGGGTACCTATGGCTACACCTTC. It encodes CSAGGGTYGYTF.

The chain carries TRBV7-3 and TRBJ2-3; 7 positions match TRBD2. CDR1 is SGHTA, CDR2 FQGTGA, per germline. J lost 0 bases, V lost 2 bases, and 5 bases had no gene match. The CDR3 sequence is 16 residues long. CDR3 DNA: TGTGCCAGCAGCTTAGTGCTAGCGGCTAGCACAGATACGCAGTATTTT. Amino acid sequence: CASSLVLAASTDTQYF.

The chain employs TRBV18 and TRBJ2-3, with D possibly being TRBD1 (6 bases). Trimming took off 6 bases at V and 3 bases at J, with 10 bases between the two ends. Germline V gives CDR1 KGHSH, CDR2 LQKENI. This CDR3 is 13 amino acids long. The CDR3 DNA sequence: TGTGCCAGCTCCCAGGACAGAACAGATACGCAGTATTTT. Translation gives CASSQDRTDTQYF.

This sequence joins TRBV29-1 and TRBJ2-7; the D is unclear. Germline V gene lookup returns CDR1 SQVTM and CDR2 ANQGSEA. The CDR3 covers 12 residues. V lost 4 bases and J 2 bases, leaving 9 bases between the germline ends. The DNA for the CDR3 is TGCAGCGTTGTGGTCTCAACCTACGAGCAGTACTTC. This codes for CSVVVSTYEQYF.

V is TRBV5-1 and J is TRBJ1-1; D call uncertain. Germline-derived CDR1 and CDR2 are SGHRS and YFSETQ. The V end lost 5 bases, the J end lost 1 base, and 18 bases lay between the germline ends. This CDR3 contains 16 residues. CDR3 nucleotides: TGCGCCAGCAGGCCCTCCATCCGGACGGAGAACACTGAAGCTTTCTTT. Protein product: CASRPSIRTENTEAFF.

The genes are TRBV28 and TRBJ2-1; tentatively, D is TRBD2 (5 bases). The germline V gene has CDR1 MDHEN and CDR2 SYDVKM. This CDR3 has 15 amino acids. Trimming shortened V by 5 bases and J by 2 bases, and 13 bases separated the two germline ends. CDR3 amino acids: CASSPGIGPYNEQFF. In nucleotides, the CDR3 is TGTGCCAGCAGTCCGGGGATAGGGCCCTACAATGAGCAGTTCTTC.

On this clone: At the DNA level, this CDR3 is encoded by other sequences in the same sample as well. J is TRBJ1-1 and V is TRBV7-6, with D possibly TRBD1 on 5 matching bases. This CDR3 contains 15 residues. CDR1 is SGHVS, CDR2 FNYEAQ, per germline. V gave up 1 base and J gave up 2 bases, with 11 bases separating them. CDR3 region: CASSLGGGANTEAFF. Here the CDR3 DNA reads TGTGCCAGCAGCTTAGGGGGAGGGGCTAACACTGAAGCTTTCTTT.

J is TRBJ2-1 and V is TRBV5-1; D might be TRBD2 (6 bases). This CDR3 spans 17 amino acids. V was shortened by 0 bases and J by 3 bases, with 16 bases between the two germline ends. CDR1 SGHRS and CDR2 YFSETQ come from the germline V gene. CDR3 DNA: TGCGCCAGCAGCTTGGCTACGAGCTTGCGGGACTACAATGAGCAGTTCTTC. It is translated as CASSLATSLRDYNEQFF.